This T cell receptor beta chain was observed in a study of T cells in narcolepsy. Regarding the study as a whole: Some memory CD4+ repertoires had no autoreactive clone sequences. Same-patient CSF and blood CD4+ T cell clonotypes included HCRT-specific and TRIB2-specific autoreactive ones. Reportedly, autoreactive clonotypes were serially detected in patients' blood but not controls'.

The CDR3 totals 13 residues. Germline V gene lookup returns CDR1 LGHNA and CDR2 YSLEER. V lost 4 bases to trimming and J lost 7 bases, with 10 bases between them. On this clone itself: Its antigen is as yet unknown.

Profiling relied on immunoSEQ multiplex PCR, and the TCRdb table lists in-frame clones only, not all of them. The sample has about 32,000 clones; about four fifths are singletons. The rearrangement links TRBV4-3 to TRBJ2-2, with TRBD1 as a possible D gene (6 bases). Material for sequencing was memory (CD45RA-) CD4+ T cells from blood. This clonotype was obtained from a human donor in good health. CDR3: CASSLGQIGELFF. The CDR3 bases are TGCGCCAGCAGCCTTGGACAGATCGGGGAGCTGTTTTTT.